This entry lists 26 T cell receptor beta chains sequenced from one sample in a study of OX40 agonist ivuxolimab in advanced cancers. The table came from immunoSEQ multiplex PCR; TCRdb's copy has only in-frame clones and leaves some out. The sample records 99,000 or so clones, roughly 94% being singletons. The sample consisted of CD4+ or CD8+ T cells sorted from blood, taken in a trial of the OX40 agonist ivuxolimab. The receptor source for this set is an adult with an advanced solid tumor such as melanoma, head and neck, liver or kidney cancer.

The rearrangement joins TRBV10-3 to TRBJ2-7, with a tentative D call TRBD1 (5 bases). The CDR3 covers 14 residues. V dropped 0 bases and J dropped 4 bases, with 10 bases sitting between them. CDR1 and CDR2 (germline): ENHRY, SYGVKD. CDR3 sequence (DNA): TGTGCCATCAGTGAGTCTGGTACAGGATACGAGCAGTACTTC. Its protein product is CAISESGTGYEQYF.

The V and J genes are TRBV7-2 and TRBJ2-5; 7 bases align to TRBD2. CDR3 length: 15 amino acids. CDR1 SGHTA and CDR2 FQGNSA come from the germline V gene. The V and J ends lost 1 base and 2 bases, in that order; junction bases with no gene match: 4. The CDR3 loop reads CASSLVSGPQETQYF. The CDR3 bases are TGTGCCAGCAGCTTAGTTAGCGGGCCTCAAGAGACCCAGTACTTC.

The V call is TRBV28, the J call TRBJ2-7; 10 nucleotides align to TRBD1. This CDR3 spans 15 amino acids. Germline trimming cut 2 bases from V and 2 bases from J; bases unmatched to any gene: 3. Per germline, CDR1 MDHEN and CDR2 SYDVKM. The CDR3 loop reads CASSLGTGAPYEQYF. The CDR3 nucleotides read TGTGCCAGCAGTTTAGGGACAGGGGCACCCTACGAGCAGTACTTC.

This sequence joins TRBV18 and TRBJ2-7, with a possible D match to TRBD1 (5 bases). CDR1 and CDR2 (germline): KGHSH, LQKENI. The V gene lost 0 bases and the J gene lost 1 base, with 13 bases spanning the gap. The CDR3 runs 16 residues. CDR3 protein: CASSPPKMAGSYEQYF. Here the CDR3 DNA reads TGTGCCAGCTCACCACCTAAGATGGCAGGGTCCTACGAGCAGTACTTC. Filled out from reference TRBV18 and TRBJ2-7, the complete variable domain reads NAGVMQNPRHLVRRRGQEARLRCSPMKGHSHVYWYRQLPEEGLKFMVYLQKENIIDESGMPKERFSAEFPKEGPSILRIQQVVRGDSAAYFCASSPPKMAGSYEQYFGPGTRLTVT.

The chain has TRBV28 and TRBJ2-5; TRBD1 might be the D (6 bases). CDR1 and CDR2 (germline): MDHEN, SYDVKM. This CDR3 spans 15 amino acids. V shed 4 bases and J shed 5 bases, with 17 bases lying between them. The CDR3 sequence: CASSSLALGAETQYF. In nucleotides, the CDR3 is TGTGCCAGCAGTTCCCTGGCCTTGGGGGCGGAGACCCAGTACTTC.

This clone appeared a single time. J is TRBJ2-7 and V is TRBV5-1; the D gene is possibly TRBD2 (7 bases). Germline CDR1 and CDR2: SGHRS and YFSETQ. This CDR3 is 16 amino acids long. V was clipped by 2 bases and J by 3 bases, with 18 bases between them. CDR3 amino acids: CASSLGMAGAHYEQYF. The DNA of the CDR3 is TGCGCCAGCAGCTTAGGGATGGCGGGGGCCCACTACGAGCAGTACTTC.

The rearrangement uses TRBV28 and TRBJ2-2, with D possibly matching TRBD1 (6 bases). The V and J ends lost 6 bases and 0 bases respectively, with 11 bases between them. CDR1 and CDR2 (germline): MDHEN, SYDVKM. This CDR3 region has 15 residues. CDR3 region: CASSWDISNTGELFF. CDR3 coding DNA: TGTGCCAGCAGCTGGGACATTTCGAACACCGGGGAGCTGTTTTTT.

This clone was counted once. This sequence joins TRBV18 and TRBJ2-1, with 9 bases identical to TRBD2. The CDR3 has 15 amino acids. The trim removed 0 bases at V and 7 bases at J, leaving 4 bases unmatched. In germline, CDR1 is KGHSH, CDR2 LQKENI. Written as DNA, the CDR3 is TGTGCCAGCTCACCACCTAGCGGGAGCTGGAATGAGCAGTTCTTC. Its translation: CASSPPSGSWNEQFF.

The gene calls are TRBV29-1 and TRBJ2-1; tentative D call: TRBD2 (6 bases). Germline V CDR1 and CDR2: SQVTM, ANQGSEA. CDR3 size: 11 residues. V was trimmed by 8 bases and J by 6 bases, leaving 11 bases between them. DNA of the CDR3: TGCAGCCACGGAGGGAGCAATGAGCAGTTCTTC. As protein: CSHGGSNEQFF.

This rearrangement joins TRBV7-2 to TRBJ1-5; 8 bases align to TRBD1. Trimming removed 4 bases from V and 7 bases from J; junction bases left unmatched: 9. Germline-derived CDR1 and CDR2 are SGHTA and FQGNSA. The CDR3 extends over 15 amino acids. The CDR3 here is CASSSSGQGRQPQHF. DNA for the CDR3: TGTGCCAGCAGCTCCAGTGGACAGGGACGACAGCCCCAGCATTTT. Filled out from reference TRBV7-2 and TRBJ1-5, the complete variable domain reads GAGVSQSPSNKVTEKGKDVELRCDPISGHTALYWYRQSLGQGLEFLIYFQGNSAPDKSGLPSDRFSAERTGGSVSTLTIQRTQQEDSAVYLCASSSSGQGRQPQHFGDGTRLSIL.

The gene calls are TRBV5-6 and TRBJ2-1, with TRBD2 matching 13 bases. J lost 0 bases, V lost 2 bases, and 5 bases had no gene match. From germline, CDR1 is SGHDT and CDR2 YYEEEE. The CDR3 sequence is 18 residues long. The CDR3 coding sequence is TGTGCCAGCAGCTTACGGACTAGCGGGGGCAGCTCCTACAATGAGCAGTTCTTC. Protein product: CASSLRTSGGSSYNEQFF.

The count of this clone is one. At the DNA level, this CDR3 is encoded by other sequences in the same sample as well. V gene TRBV5-1 combines with J gene TRBJ2-3; the D is unclear. V shed 0 bases and J shed 0 bases, with 11 bases lying between them. The CDR3 totals 16 residues. CDR1 SGHRS and CDR2 YFSETQ come from the germline V gene. The CDR3 nucleotides are TGCGCCAGCAGCTTGGTAGGTGGCCCCAGCACAGATACGCAGTATTTT. Its protein is CASSLVGGPSTDTQYF.

This clone was found once. This chain uses TRBV5-1 with TRBJ2-1; the D is unclear. Trimming pared 6 bases from V and 0 bases from J, leaving 16 bases between. CDR3 length equals 16 residues. Germline lookup yields CDR1 SGHRS and CDR2 YFSETQ. The CDR3 sequence: CASIPGGASSYNEQFF. CDR3 nucleotide sequence: TGCGCCAGCATTCCCGGCGGTGCCAGCTCCTACAATGAGCAGTTCTTC.

As DNA, the CDR3 is TGTGCCAGCAGCTTTGACGAGGGCAGTCCCAAGCCCCAGCATTTT. Its translation: CASSFDEGSPKPQHF. This chain joins TRBV5-4 and TRBJ1-5; D is uncertain. CDR1 and CDR2 from the germline V gene are SGHNT and YYREEE (reference sequence). V lost 2 bases and J 8 bases, leaving 17 bases between the germline ends. There are 15 residues in the CDR3.

This sequence joins TRBV6-4 and TRBJ1-2; no clear D gene. This CDR3 is 13 amino acids long. In germline, CDR1 is MRHNA, CDR2 SNTAGT. Trimming took 0 bases from V and 8 from J, leaving 10 bases between them. The CDR3 is CASSDSTGKGYTF. The CDR3, as DNA: TGTGCCAGCAGTGACTCGACCGGGAAAGGCTACACCTTC.

V gene TRBV11-2 combines with J gene TRBJ1-1; no clear D. There are 13 residues in the CDR3. Trimming took 5 bases from V and 1 from J, leaving 8 bases between them. Looked up from germline, CDR1 is SGHAT and CDR2 is FQNNGV. As DNA, the CDR3 is TGTGCCAGCAGCACTCGGGAGAACACTGAAGCTTTCTTT. Its translation: CASSTRENTEAFF.

The chain has TRBV5-6 and TRBJ1-5; D not certain. Trimming took off 3 bases at V and 4 bases at J, with 5 bases between the two ends. The CDR3 runs 12 residues. Per the germline V gene, CDR1 is SGHDT and CDR2 is YYEEEE. This CDR3 reads CASSSQNQPQHF. CDR3 nucleotides: TGTGCCAGCAGCTCCCAGAATCAGCCCCAGCATTTT.

This chain connects TRBV6-5 to TRBJ1-2, with D perhaps matching TRBD1 (6 bases). The CDR3 sequence is 15 residues long. V lost 5 bases and J lost 5, with 18 bases in between. CDR1 is MNHEY, CDR2 SVGAGI, per germline. In DNA form, the CDR3 reads TGTGCCAGCAGTCACAGCGATTCGAGGGGGTATGGCTACACCTTC. As protein: CASSHSDSRGYGYTF.

This rearrangement joins TRBV29-1 to TRBJ1-1, with a weak D call TRBD1 (6 bases). The V and J ends lost 7 bases and 0 bases respectively, with 12 bases between them. This CDR3 contains 13 residues. CDR1 and CDR2 (germline): SQVTM, ANQGSEA. For the CDR3, the DNA is TGCAGCGCTGGGGGCGCCATGAACACTGAAGCTTTCTTT. This translates into CSAGGAMNTEAFF.

This clone was counted only a few times. The chain carries TRBV7-6 and TRBJ1-4; 10 bases line up with TRBD1. The length of the CDR3 is 15 residues. V lost 2 bases and J lost 7; bases outside the gene matches: 4. Germline V gene sequence: CDR1 SGHVS, CDR2 FNYEAQ. The CDR3 nucleotides are TGTGCCAGCAGCTTAACCGGGACAGGGGCTGAAAAACTGTTTTTT. This encodes CASSLTGTGAEKLFF.

This sequence joins TRBV5-1 and TRBJ2-1; TRBD2 aligns across 10 bases. J gave up 0 bases and V 0 bases, and 3 bases lay outside the gene matches. The CDR3 covers 17 residues. CDR1 is SGHRS, CDR2 YFSETQ, per germline. The CDR3 region is CASSLVSGGSSYNEQFF. In nucleotides, the CDR3 is TGCGCCAGCAGCTTGGTTAGCGGGGGGTCCTCCTACAATGAGCAGTTCTTC.

The chain links TRBV7-9 to TRBJ1-2; TRBD1 might be the D (5 bases). The CDR3 contains 15 residues. CDR1 is SEHNR, CDR2 FQNEAQ, per germline (reference sequence). Trimming removed 5 bases at V and 4 bases at J, with 17 bases between. DNA of the CDR3: TGTGCCAGCAGCGCCGGGCAGGGCAGAATCTATGGCTACACCTTC. It codes for CASSAGQGRIYGYTF.

V gene TRBV7-8 combines with J gene TRBJ1-2, with TRBD1 as a possible D gene (6 bases). Germline loops: CDR1 SGHVS, CDR2 FQNEAQ. Trimming pared 4 bases from V and 4 bases from J, leaving 16 bases between. This CDR3 spans 15 amino acids. As DNA, the CDR3 is TGTGCCAGCAGCTCGTTTGGGGGCAGGGGCTATGGCTACACCTTC. Its translation: CASSSFGGRGYGYTF.

The V and J genes are TRBV5-1 and TRBJ1-5; D perhaps matches TRBD1 (6 bases). Trimming removed 0 bases from V and 1 base from J, with 11 bases in between. The CDR3 extends over 16 amino acids. Germline CDR1 reads SGHRS; CDR2 reads YFSETQ. The chain's CDR3 is CASSLEGGGSNQPQHF. The CDR3 nucleotides are TGCGCCAGCAGCTTGGAGGGGGGCGGAAGCAATCAGCCCCAGCATTTT. Full variable domain (outside the CDR3, taken from reference TRBV5-1 and TRBJ1-5): KAGVTQTPRYLIKTRGQQVTLSCSPISGHRSVSWYQQTPGQGLQFLFEYFSETQRNKGNFPGRFSGRQFSNSRSEMNVSTLELGDSALYLCASSLEGGGSNQPQHFGDGTRLSIL.

The chain links TRBV5-1 to TRBJ1-4, with 9 positions matching TRBD1. V lost 2 bases, J lost 5 bases, and 1 base stayed unmatched. Germline values: CDR1 SGHRS, CDR2 YFSETQ. CDR3 length: 14 amino acids. The CDR3 is CASSFGTGNEKLFF. DNA of the CDR3: TGCGCCAGCAGCTTCGGGACAGGGAATGAAAAACTGTTTTTT.

The chain employs TRBV6-1 and TRBJ2-7, with 9 positions matching TRBD1. The CDR3 totals 14 residues. The trim removed 6 bases at V and 3 bases at J, leaving 6 bases unmatched. From germline, CDR1 is MNHNS and CDR2 SASEGT. The CDR3: CASSRDRDNYEQYF. For the CDR3, the DNA is TGTGCCAGCAGCCGGGACAGGGACAACTACGAGCAGTACTTC.